This TCR beta chain was identified during a study of blood T cell repertoires in COVID-19. For the study at large: Samples came from the United States, Italy and Spain, spanning acute and convalescent COVID-19. The analysed material was cDNA or gDNA that came from T cells, B-cell-depleted T cells, or PBMCs.

Sequencing was performed with immunoSEQ multiplex PCR; in TCRdb, only in-frame clones are kept and a portion is missing. The sample gives about 120,000 clones, 70% to 85% of which show up once; approximately 4.9% is in the top ten. CDR1 SGHNT and CDR2 YENEEA come from the germline V gene. The V end lost 0 bases, the J end lost 1 base, and 9 bases lay between the germline ends. The CDR3 has 15 amino acids. The rearrangement links TRBV11-3 to TRBJ1-1; maybe TRBD1 (6 bases). The sequence was obtained from a woman in her sixties or seventies with acute or convalescent COVID-19. Material for sequencing was peripheral blood. CDR3 nucleotides: TGTGCCAGCAGCTTAGATAGGGGGAGGAACACTGAAGCTTTCTTT. Residues: CASSLDRGRNTEAFF.